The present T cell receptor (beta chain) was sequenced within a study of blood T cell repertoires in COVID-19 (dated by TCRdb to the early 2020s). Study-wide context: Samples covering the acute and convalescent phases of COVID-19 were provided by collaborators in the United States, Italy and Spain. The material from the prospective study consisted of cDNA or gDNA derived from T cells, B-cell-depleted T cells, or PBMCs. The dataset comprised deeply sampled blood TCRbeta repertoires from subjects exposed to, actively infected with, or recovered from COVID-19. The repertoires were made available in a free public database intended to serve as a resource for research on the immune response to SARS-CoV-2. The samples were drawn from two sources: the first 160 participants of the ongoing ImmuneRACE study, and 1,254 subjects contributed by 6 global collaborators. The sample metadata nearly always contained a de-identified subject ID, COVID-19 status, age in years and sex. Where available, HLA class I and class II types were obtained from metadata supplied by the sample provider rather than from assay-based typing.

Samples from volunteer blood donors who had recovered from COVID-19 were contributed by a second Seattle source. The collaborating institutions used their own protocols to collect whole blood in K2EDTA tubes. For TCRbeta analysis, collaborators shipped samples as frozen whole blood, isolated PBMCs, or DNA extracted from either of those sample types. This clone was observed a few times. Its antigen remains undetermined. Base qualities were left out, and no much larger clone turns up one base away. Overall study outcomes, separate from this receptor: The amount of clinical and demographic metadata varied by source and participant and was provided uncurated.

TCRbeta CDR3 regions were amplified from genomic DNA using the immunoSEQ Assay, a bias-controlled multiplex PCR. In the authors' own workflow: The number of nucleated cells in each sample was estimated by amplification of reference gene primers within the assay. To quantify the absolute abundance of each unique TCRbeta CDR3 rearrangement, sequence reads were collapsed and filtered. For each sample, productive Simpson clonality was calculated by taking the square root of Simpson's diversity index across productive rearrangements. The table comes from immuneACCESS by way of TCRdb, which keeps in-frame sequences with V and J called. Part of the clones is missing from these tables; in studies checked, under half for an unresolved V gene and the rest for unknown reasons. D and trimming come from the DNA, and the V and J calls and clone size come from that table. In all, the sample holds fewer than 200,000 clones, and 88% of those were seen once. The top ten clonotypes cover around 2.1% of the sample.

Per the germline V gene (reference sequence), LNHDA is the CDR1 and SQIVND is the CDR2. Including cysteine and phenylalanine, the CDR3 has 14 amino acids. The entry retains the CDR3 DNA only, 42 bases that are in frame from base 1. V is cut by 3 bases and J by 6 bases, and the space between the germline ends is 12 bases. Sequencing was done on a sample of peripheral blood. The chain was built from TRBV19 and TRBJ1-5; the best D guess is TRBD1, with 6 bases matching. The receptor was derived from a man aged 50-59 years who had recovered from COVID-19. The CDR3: CASSMEDSGQPQHF. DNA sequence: TGTGCCAGTAGTATGGAGGACAGCGGTCAGCCCCAGCATTTT. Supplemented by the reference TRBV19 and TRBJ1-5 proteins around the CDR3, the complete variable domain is DGGITQSPKYLFRKEGQNVTLSCEQNLNHDAMYWYRQDPGQGLRLIYYSQIVNDFQKGDIAEGYSVSREKKESFPLTVTSAQKNPTAFYLCASSMEDSGQPQHFGDGTRLSIL.